This is a list of T cell receptor beta chains from one sample in a study of blood T cell repertoires in COVID-19. TCRdb's copy holds only in-frame clones and misses some; the assay was immunoSEQ multiplex PCR. The sample holds about 280,000 clones, about four fifths seen once. The sequenced material came from PBMCs or T cells enriched from blood (not recorded which). These receptors all stem from a middle-aged man who had been exposed to COVID-19. Each CDR3 is given with its conserved first and last residue. The D gene is left open where the match is weak. Part of the rows lack a size; the others show once, few, many or a class for expanded clones.

v_call	d_call	j_call	cdr3_length	clone_size	cdr3_nt	cdr3_aa
TRBV19	TRBD1	TRBJ1-2	14	once	TGTGCCAGTAGTATCCGACAGGGCTCCTATGGCTACACCTTC	CASSIRQGSYGYTF
TRBV30	TRBD1	TRBJ1-5	14	NA	TGTGCCTGGAGTTTGAGACAGGGGAATCAGCCCCAGCATTTT	CAWSLRQGNQPQHF
TRBV7-9	NA	TRBJ1-6	14	NA	TGTGCCAGCAGGCCACAGGGCGTGAATTCACCCCTCCACTTT	CASRPQGVNSPLHF
TRBV2	TRBD2	TRBJ2-7	15	NA	TGTGCCAGCACCCGAGGGAGCGGGATTATCTACGAGCAGTACTTC	CASTRGSGIIYEQYF
TRBV5-4	TRBD1	TRBJ1-4	15	NA	TGTGCCAGCAGCCGTGACAGGGCAACTAATGAAAAACTGTTTTTT	CASSRDRATNEKLFF
TRBV6-5	TRBD2	TRBJ2-7	16	NA	TGTGCCAGCAGTTACGGGGGGGGTCGGGACTACTACGAGCAGTACTTC	CASSYGGGRDYYEQYF
TRBV7-9	NA	TRBJ2-7	15	NA	TGTGCCAGCAGCCCACTGGTAGCGGTGTTCTACGAGCAGTACTTC	CASSPLVAVFYEQYF
TRBV19	TRBD2	TRBJ2-3	16	NA	TGTGCCAGTAGCATCAGACTAGCGGGAACCACAGATACGCAGTATTTT	CASSIRLAGTTDTQYF
TRBV10-3	NA	TRBJ1-3	14	NA	TGTGCCATCAGGGAGAGGGGGAGCGGAAACACCATATATTTT	CAIRERGSGNTIYF
TRBV6-1	TRBD1	TRBJ2-7	15	NA	TGTGCCAGCAGTGAATGGGACAGTACCCCCTACGAGCAGTACTTC	CASSEWDSTPYEQYF
TRBV19	NA	TRBJ2-1	12	once	TGTGCCAGTAGTATCACTCGCGTTGAGCAGTTCTTC	CASSITRVEQFF
TRBV3-1/TRBV3-2	NA	TRBJ2-7	11	NA	TGTGCCAGCAGCCAAGCTAGCGAGCAGTACTTC	CASSQASEQYF